What follows are 10 T cell receptor beta chains derived from one specimen sequenced in a study of cytomegalovirus exposure and HLA in healthy donors (dated by TCRdb to the late 2010s). Libraries were built with the immunoSEQ multiplex PCR assay. The multiplex PCR relied on a mix of 60 forward primers for TCR Vbeta segments and 13 reverse primers for TCR Jbeta segments. The source is immuneACCESS, and TCRdb retained only in-frame sequences with V and J called. Part of the clones is not carried over; for the studies checked, unresolved V genes explain less than half of this, and the remainder is unexplained. Present in this sample are about 180,000 clones, more than 65% of which were seen just once. The ten top clones hold 1% to 1.5% of the sample. Sample: PBMCs. The receptors were sampled from a girl aged 2-9 years in good health and CMV-seropositive.

This clone has a handful of counts. V gene TRBV5-4 combines with J gene TRBJ1-2; TRBD1 matches at 7 bases. This CDR3 has 14 residues. Unmatched junction bases numbered 9, after V lost 4 bases and J lost 6 bases. CDR1 is SGHNT and CDR2 is YYREEE in the germline V gene (reference sequence). In DNA, the CDR3 is TGTGCCAGCAGCCCGGGACAGTACCCTGATGGCTACACCTTC. This encodes CASSPGQYPDGYTF.

This chain connects TRBV4-1 to TRBJ2-7; 10 bases match TRBD2. This CDR3 region has 14 residues. Germline CDR1 is MGHRA and CDR2 is YSYEKL. Trimming took 1 base from V and 7 from J; bases not matched to a gene: 4. The CDR3 region has the DNA TGCGCCAGCAGCCAAGTGAGCGGGAGGGGAGAGCAGTACTTC. It codes for CASSQVSGRGEQYF.

CDR3 sequence (DNA): TGTGCCAGCAGCCACACACCGAACACTGAAGCTTTCTTT. It encodes CASSHTPNTEAFF. The rearrangement joins TRBV7-3 to TRBJ1-1; D ambiguous. V was pared by 5 bases and J by 1 base, with 8 bases between. CDR3 length: 13 amino acids. Germline assignment: CDR1 SGHTA and CDR2 FQGTGA. The complete variable domain, with remaining parts taken from reference TRBV7-3 and TRBJ1-1, reads GAGVSQTPSNKVTEKGKYVELRCDPISGHTALYWYRQSLGQGPEFLIYFQGTGAADDSGLPNDRFFAVRPEGSVSTLKIQRTERGDSAVYLCASSHTPNTEAFFGQGTRLTVV.

This clone was seen a single time. The chain joins TRBV19 to TRBJ1-1; the match to TRBD1 covers 11 bases. The germline V gene encodes CDR1 LNHDA and CDR2 SQIVND (reference sequence). The CDR3 is made up of 16 amino acids. Losses at the gene ends were 3 bases for V and 4 bases for J; bases not matched to a gene: 7. The CDR3 bases are TGTGCCAGTAGTATCCGGACAGGGGGCATCGGCACTGAAGCTTTCTTT. Translated, it gives CASSIRTGGIGTEAFF.

The rearrangement joins TRBV7-2 to TRBJ2-3; D possibly corresponds to TRBD2 (5 bases). The germline V gene encodes CDR1 SGHTA and CDR2 FQGNSA. The V end lost 5 bases, the J end lost 1 base, and 10 bases lay between the germline ends. The CDR3 has 14 residues. CDR3 DNA: TGTGCCAGCAGCAAGCGGTACGGCACAGATACGCAGTATTTT. Its protein is CASSKRYGTDTQYF.

The chain is built from TRBV4-1 and TRBJ1-5; weak D call: TRBD1 (5 bases). Germline CDR1 is MGHRA and CDR2 is YSYEKL. This CDR3 comprises 18 residues. Trimming pared 0 bases from V and 0 bases from J, leaving 15 bases between. In nucleotides, the CDR3 is TGCGCCAGCAGCCAAGATGACGAGGACATCTATAGCAATCAGCCCCAGCATTTT. Translating it yields CASSQDDEDIYSNQPQHF.

The chain joins TRBV10-2 to TRBJ2-3, with 9 bases aligning to TRBD2. The CDR3 extends over 17 amino acids. The germline V gene has CDR1 WSHSY and CDR2 SAAADI. The J segment lost 8 bases and the V segment lost 0 bases, leaving 12 bases of the junction unmatched. In DNA form, the CDR3 reads TGCGCCAGCAGTGAGTCCCAGCGGGGGGCCCACATCGGTACGCAGTATTTT. It translates to CASSESQRGAHIGTQYF.

This rearrangement joins TRBV13 to TRBJ1-2; no definite D call. Deletions cut 5 bases from V and 4 bases from J, with 20 bases between. Germline V gene sequence: CDR1 PRHDT, CDR2 FYEKMQ (reference sequence). The CDR3 spans 16 residues. Here the CDR3 DNA reads TGTGCCAGCAGCCCCAACCCCGCGGGAAGATTCTATGGCTACACCTTC. It encodes CASSPNPAGRFYGYTF.

The chain has TRBV11-3 and TRBJ2-5; 8 nucleotides match TRBD1. The J segment lost 0 bases and the V segment lost 0 bases, leaving 9 bases of the junction unmatched. The CDR3 sequence is 18 residues long. Per the germline V gene, CDR1 is SGHNT and CDR2 is YENEEA. CDR3 sequence (DNA): TGTGCCAGCAGCTTAGATCAGGGGGCGCATGAGTACCAAGAGACCCAGTACTTC. As protein: CASSLDQGAHEYQETQYF.

This clone was detected only a few times. V and J are TRBV7-9 and TRBJ2-3; D is possibly TRBD2 (5 bases). The CDR3 runs to 18 residues. The germline V gene has CDR1 SEHNR and CDR2 FQNEAQ (reference sequence). Trimming took 6 bases from V and 2 from J, leaving 24 bases between them. The CDR3 reads CASRLTGDYGENTDTQYF. The CDR3 nucleotides are TGTGCCAGCAGATTAACCGGAGACTACGGCGAAAACACAGATACGCAGTATTTT.